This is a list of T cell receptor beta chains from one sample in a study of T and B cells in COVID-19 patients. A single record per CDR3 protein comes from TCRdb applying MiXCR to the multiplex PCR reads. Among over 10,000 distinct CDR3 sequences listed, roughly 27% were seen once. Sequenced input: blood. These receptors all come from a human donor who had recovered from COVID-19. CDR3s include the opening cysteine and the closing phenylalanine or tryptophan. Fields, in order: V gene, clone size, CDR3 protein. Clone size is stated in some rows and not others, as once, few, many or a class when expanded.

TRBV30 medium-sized CAVTGTGGYWKTDTQYF
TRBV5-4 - CASSLRDGPYEQYF
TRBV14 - CASSPPRMSSGGLGETQYF
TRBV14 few CASSTGLAGVETQYF
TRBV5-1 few CASRPPVADTQYF
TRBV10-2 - CASSEGGHGEQYF
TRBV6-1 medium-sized CASSTYEQYF
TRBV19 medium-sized CASSIDPPAAGEKLFF
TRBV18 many CASSPRLAGGPYEQYF
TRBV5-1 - CASRGSGIRADTQYF
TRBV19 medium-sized CASSPPGGRETQYF
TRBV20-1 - CSARRRTGWDGYTF